This T cell receptor (beta chain) was documented in a study of OX40 agonist ivuxolimab in advanced cancers. Study-level information: Dose-escalation patients suffered from hepatocellular carcinoma, melanoma, renal cell or head and neck cancer. Partial responses occurred in Three dose-escalation patients, one with hepatocellular carcinoma and two with cutaneous melanoma.

Samples of blood were obtained at baseline, on cycle 4 day 1, and on cycle 7 day 1. V was trimmed by 5 bases and J by 5 bases, leaving 24 bases between them. CDR1 is MNHEY and CDR2 is SMNVEV in the germline V gene (reference sequence). This CDR3 region has 17 residues. Clones were read by immunoSEQ multiplex PCR, and TCRdb kept only the in-frame ones, dropping some. The table has some 64,000 clones, around nine tenths seen once. V and J are TRBV27 and TRBJ2-5; possibly TRBD2 for D (5 bases). Sequenced here: CD4+ or CD8+ T cells sorted from blood, sampled in a trial of the OX40 agonist ivuxolimab. This TCR derives from an adult with an advanced solid tumor such as melanoma, head and neck, liver or kidney cancer. The CDR3 nucleotides read TGTGCCAGCAGTCCCAAAAGGGAACTCACAAGAGGGGAGACCCAGTACTTC. Its translation is CASSPKRELTRGETQYF.